The T cell receptor beta chain under discussion was sequenced for a study of blood T cells in healthy people across ages. Turning to the study itself: About one barcoded beta molecule per two T cells came from capture by template switching.

General study results and limits: Naive CD4+ cells and diversity were both higher in long-lived donors than in aged donors.

Worth noting for this clonotype: Its antigen is still unknown.

The authors ran a second PCR of roughly 6 to 12 cycles using a sample-barcoded 5' primer and a J-beta primer mix. Each CDR3 protein gets one entry after TCRdb re-called the 5' RACE reads with MiXCR. Among over a million distinct CDR3 sequences listed, around 55% were seen once. The V and J ends lost 0 bases and 8 bases respectively, with 16 bases between them. CDR3 size: 15 residues. Germline CDR1 and CDR2: DFQATT and SNEGSKA (reference sequence). Sequenced input: blood. V is TRBV20-1 and J is TRBJ1-4, with D possibly matching TRBD1 (6 bases). The sequence came from a man between 18 and 35 years old in good health. CDR3 sequence (DNA): TGCAGTGCTAGAGATCAAACGGGACATTTGGAAAAACTGTTTTTT. Translating it yields CSARDQTGHLEKLFF.